Below, 21 T cell receptor beta chains from the same sample are listed, as sequenced in a study of blood T cell repertoires in COVID-19 (dated by TCRdb to the early 2020s). The library came from the immunoSEQ multiplex PCR assay. TCRdb retrieved this table from immuneACCESS and kept in-frame rearrangements only. Not all clones are present; in checked studies, unresolved V genes account for under half, and no reason is known for the remainder. The sample profile shows under 60,000 clones; 70% to 85% of them were found once. The top ten clones comprise approximately 8.3% of the sample. Sequenced input: peripheral blood. The receptors originated from a man between 60 and 75 years old with acute or convalescent COVID-19.

V gene TRBV5-8 combines with J gene TRBJ2-1, with a weak D call TRBD1 (6 bases). From germline, CDR1 is SGHTS and CDR2 YDEGEE. V dropped 2 bases and J dropped 12 bases, with 12 bases sitting between them. The CDR3 consists of 12 residues. CDR3 in DNA: TGTGCCAGCAGCTTCCTCCTAGGGGGGCAGTTCTTC. Encoded protein: CASSFLLGGQFF. Drawing the rest from reference TRBV5-8 and TRBJ2-1, the complete variable domain is EAGVTQSPTHLIKTRGQQATLRCSPISGHTSVYWYQQALGLGLQFLLWYDEGEERNRGNFPPRFSGRQFPNYSSELNVNALELEDSALYLCASSFLLGGQFFGPGTRLTVL.

The chain combines TRBV19 with TRBJ2-5; weak D call: TRBD2 (5 bases). CDR1 LNHDA and CDR2 SQIVND come from the germline V gene (reference sequence). The ends were cut back, 1 base at V and 5 bases at J, with 5 bases in the middle. The CDR3 length is 12 residues. The CDR3 reads CASSIGGETQYF. The CDR3 nucleotides are TGTGCCAGTAGTATAGGAGGGGAGACCCAGTACTTC.

The chain employs TRBV4-1 and TRBJ1-3; D unresolved. V was shortened by 0 bases and J by 3 bases, with 9 bases between the two germline ends. The germline gives CDR1 MGHRA, CDR2 YSYEKL. The CDR3 contains 15 residues. CDR3 sequence reads: CASSQDPGFGNTIYF. In DNA, the CDR3 is TGCGCCAGCAGCCAAGATCCAGGATTTGGAAACACCATATATTTT.

The CDR3 nucleotides read TGTGCCAGCAGTTCCTACAGGGAAGGAAAACTGTTTTTT. Translating it yields CASSSYREGKLFF. V and J are TRBV12-3 or TRBV12-4 and TRBJ1-4; D may be TRBD1 (6 bases). V dropped 4 bases and J dropped 10 bases, with 13 bases sitting between them. The length of the CDR3 is 13 residues.

This clone was recorded once. The CDR3 protein is CASGRDSNSPLHF. CDR3 nucleotides: TGTGCCAGCGGCAGGGACAGTAATTCACCCCTCCACTTT. This chain connects TRBV2 to TRBJ1-6; TRBD1 agrees at 7 bases. CDR1 is SNHLY, CDR2 FYNNEI, per germline. With 8 bases clipped from V and 6 bases from J, the junction kept 4 bases outside the gene matches. The CDR3 totals 13 residues.

This clone was seen only once. This chain joins TRBV4-3 and TRBJ1-1; TRBD1 is a possible D gene (5 bases). This CDR3 contains 15 residues. V shed 4 bases and J shed 1 base, with 13 bases lying between them. Germline V gene lookup returns CDR1 LGHNA and CDR2 YSLEER. The CDR3 here is CASSRNPQGNTEAFF. Written as DNA, the CDR3 is TGCGCCAGCAGCCGGAATCCTCAGGGGAACACTGAAGCTTTCTTT.

Written as DNA, the CDR3 is TGTGCCATCAGTGAGACCAGGGCTAGCACAGATACGCAGTATTTT. Its translation: CAISETRASTDTQYF. This chain joins TRBV10-3 and TRBJ2-3, with D perhaps TRBD1 (5 bases). The CDR3 extends over 15 amino acids. V lost 2 bases to trimming and J lost 0 bases, with 9 bases between them. Germline values: CDR1 ENHRY, CDR2 SYGVKD.

This clone was recorded a few times. V gene TRBV11-1 combines with J gene TRBJ1-1; no firm D call. Germline V gene lookup returns CDR1 SGHAT and CDR2 FQDESV (reference sequence). Trimming pared 5 bases from V and 5 bases from J, leaving 15 bases between. CDR3 size: 14 residues. CDR3 in amino acids: CASSLGGLSTEAFF. The CDR3 DNA is TGTGCCAGCAGCCTCGGAGGGCTTTCAACTGAAGCTTTCTTT. Drawing the rest from reference TRBV11-1 and TRBJ1-1, the complete variable domain is EAEVAQSPRYKITEKSQAVAFWCDPISGHATLYWYRQILGQGPELLVQFQDESVVDDSQLPKDRFSAERLKGVDSTLKIQPAELGDSAMYLCASSLGGLSTEAFFGQGTRLTVV.

The chain couples TRBV6-5 to TRBJ1-1, with D unclear. Germline V gene sequence: CDR1 MNHEY, CDR2 SVGAGI. The CDR3 contains 15 residues. Trimming removed 5 bases from V and 1 base from J, with 14 bases in between. CDR3 nucleotides: TGTGCCAGCAGTACCCAAACAGAGAAGAACACTGAAGCTTTCTTT. Residues: CASSTQTEKNTEAFF.

V usage is TRBV10-3 and J usage is TRBJ1-1; D possibly corresponds to TRBD1 (5 bases). The germline V gene has CDR1 ENHRY and CDR2 SYGVKD. V was trimmed by 10 bases and J by 5 bases, leaving 20 bases between them. The CDR3 runs 14 residues. The CDR3 sequence: CATNGGTGETEAFF. The CDR3 nucleotides are TGTGCCACCAACGGGGGGACGGGCGAAACTGAAGCTTTCTTT.

This chain connects TRBV18 to TRBJ1-1; D is unclear. This CDR3 comprises 16 residues. The germline CDR1 and CDR2 sequences are KGHSH and LQKENI. V was pared by 6 bases and J by 1 base, with 18 bases between. This CDR3 is CASSPTQGSANTEAFF. CDR3 bases: TGTGCCAGCTCGCCTACCCAAGGGAGTGCGAACACTGAAGCTTTCTTT.

This rearrangement joins TRBV30 to TRBJ1-5; no clear D gene. The germline V gene encodes CDR1 GTSNPN and CDR2 SVGIG (reference sequence). The CDR3 extends over 13 amino acids. The V gene lost 0 bases and the J gene lost 2 bases, with 5 bases spanning the gap. The chain's CDR3 is CAWSVNGNQPQHF. CDR3 nucleotides: TGTGCCTGGAGTGTTAATGGCAATCAGCCCCAGCATTTT.

J is TRBJ2-2 and V is TRBV3-1 (or the pseudogene TRBV3-2); D might be TRBD1 (6 bases). CDR1 LGHDT and CDR2 YNNKEL come from the germline V gene (reference sequence). Trimming took 3 bases from V and 2 from J, leaving 7 bases between them. CDR3 length: 14 amino acids. The CDR3 sequence is CASSQGHNTGELFF. The CDR3 DNA sequence: TGTGCCAGCAGCCAGGGACATAACACCGGGGAGCTGTTTTTT.

CDR3 nucleotides: TGTGCCAGCAGTCCCCCCCAGACGAGGGAGCAGTACTTC. Amino acid sequence: CASSPPQTREQYF. The chain couples TRBV28 to TRBJ2-7; the D is unclear. Per the germline V gene, CDR1 is MDHEN and CDR2 is SYDVKM. V lost 5 bases, J lost 7 bases, and 15 bases lay in between. This CDR3 has 13 amino acids. Variable domain in full (rest from reference TRBV28 and TRBJ2-7): DVKVTQSSRYLVKRTGEKVFLECVQDMDHENMFWYRQDPGLGLRLIYFSYDVKMKEKGDIPEGYSVSREKKERFSLILESASTNQTSMYLCASSPPQTREQYFGPGTRLTVT.

The CDR3 region is CASSLIDRAASPLHF. The CDR3 DNA sequence: TGTGCCAGTAGTCTGATCGACAGGGCGGCCTCACCCCTCCACTTT. The chain joins TRBV19 to TRBJ1-6; TRBD1 aligns across 7 bases. The CDR3 loop spans 15 amino acids. The V gene's germline CDR1 is LNHDA and CDR2 SQIVND (reference sequence). The trim removed 5 bases at V and 10 bases at J, leaving 11 bases unmatched.

The chain recombines TRBV29-1 with TRBJ2-5; 8 nucleotides line up with TRBD2. Germline CDR1 reads SQVTM; CDR2 reads ANQGSEA. The V and J ends lost 1 base and 4 bases, in that order; junction bases with no gene match: 5. The CDR3 is 14 residues long. CDR3 amino acids: CSVEGVAGRETQYF. The CDR3 nucleotides read TGCAGCGTTGAAGGGGTAGCGGGGCGAGAGACCCAGTACTTC. The variable domain in full, with the rest retrieved from reference TRBV29-1 and TRBJ2-5, is SAVISQKPSRDICQRGTSLTIQCQVDSQVTMMFWYRQQPGQSLTLIATANQGSEATYESGFVIDKFPISRPNLTFSTLTVSNMSPEDSSIYLCSVEGVAGRETQYFGPGTRLLVL.

The V and J genes are TRBV6-5 and TRBJ1-1; possibly TRBD1 for D (6 bases). Germline lookup yields CDR1 MNHEY and CDR2 SVGAGI. This CDR3 spans 14 amino acids. V was trimmed by 7 bases and J by 0 bases, leaving 12 bases between them. CDR3: CASKSRGVNTEAFF. In DNA, the CDR3 is TGTGCCAGCAAAAGCAGGGGTGTGAACACTGAAGCTTTCTTT.

This clone is a singleton in its sample. The V and J genes are TRBV12-3 or TRBV12-4 and TRBJ1-2; 9 bases are a match to TRBD1. CDR3 length: 13 residues. The ends lost 6 bases at V and 6 bases at J; junction bases unmatched: 5. The CDR3 nucleotides are TGTGCCAGCAGCCTAACAGGGGGCAATGGCTACACCTTC. Residues: CASSLTGGNGYTF.

The chain employs TRBV30 and TRBJ2-7; TRBD2 matches at 7 bases. Germline V gene sequence: CDR1 GTSNPN, CDR2 SVGIG (reference sequence). The length of the CDR3 is 13 residues. Trimming at V came to 1 base and at J to 6 bases, leaving 6 bases not matched to a gene. The CDR3: CAWSGDYGGEQYF. The CDR3 coding sequence is TGTGCCTGGAGTGGGGACTACGGAGGCGAGCAGTACTTC. Variable domain in full (rest from reference TRBV30 and TRBJ2-7): SQTIHQWPATLVQPVGSPLSLECTVEGTSNPNLYWYRQAAGRGLQLLFYSVGIGQISSEVPQNLSASRPQDRQFILSSKKLLLSDSGFYLCAWSGDYGGEQYFGPGTRLTVT.

The V and J genes are TRBV11-2 and TRBJ1-1; tentatively, D is TRBD1 (5 bases). Deletions cut 3 bases from V and 4 bases from J, with 15 bases between. CDR1 is SGHAT, CDR2 FQNNGV, per germline. CDR3 size: 15 residues. The CDR3 nucleotides are TGTGCCAGCAGCTTGGAGCGGGGGTTGCGCACTGAAGCTTTCTTT. This translates into CASSLERGLRTEAFF.

This clone was seen only once. Other nucleotide sequences from this sample produce the same CDR3. In DNA, the CDR3 is TGCGCCAGCAGCTTGGGGGGGACAGGGTTCCAAGAGACCCAGTACTTC. This codes for CASSLGGTGFQETQYF. The genes are TRBV5-1 and TRBJ2-5, with 9 bases that match TRBD1. The CDR3 contains 16 residues. Germline CDR1 and CDR2: SGHRS and YFSETQ. The junction had 4 bases not matched to a gene; V was cut back by 0 bases and J by 1 base. The full variable domain, in which reference TRBV5-1 and TRBJ2-5 provide the parts outside the CDR3, is KAGVTQTPRYLIKTRGQQVTLSCSPISGHRSVSWYQQTPGQGLQFLFEYFSETQRNKGNFPGRFSGRQFSNSRSEMNVSTLELGDSALYLCASSLGGTGFQETQYFGPGTRLLVL.